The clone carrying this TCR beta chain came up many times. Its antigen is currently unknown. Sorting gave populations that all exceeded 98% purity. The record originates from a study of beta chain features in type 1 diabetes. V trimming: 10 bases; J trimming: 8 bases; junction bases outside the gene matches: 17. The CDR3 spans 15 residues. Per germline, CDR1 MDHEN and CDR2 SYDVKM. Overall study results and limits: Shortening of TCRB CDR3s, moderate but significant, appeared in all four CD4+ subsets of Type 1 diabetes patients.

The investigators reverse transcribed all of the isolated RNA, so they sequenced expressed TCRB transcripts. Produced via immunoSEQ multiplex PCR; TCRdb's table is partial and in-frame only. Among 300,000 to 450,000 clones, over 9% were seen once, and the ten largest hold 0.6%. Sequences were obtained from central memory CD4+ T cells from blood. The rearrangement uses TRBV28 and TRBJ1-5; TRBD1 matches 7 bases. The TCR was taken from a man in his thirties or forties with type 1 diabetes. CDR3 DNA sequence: TGTGCCACTCAGGGGGTCAAAGGAGGCTTAGAGCCCCAGCATTTT. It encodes CATQGVKGGLEPQHF.